These T cell receptor beta chains were read from a single sample in a study of siplizumab effects on memory and regulatory T cells. Libraries were prepared by immunoSEQ multiplex PCR; TCRdb keeps only in-frame clonotypes and omits some of them. The data show around 100,000 clones, with approximately 91% seen just once and 0.15% held by the top ten. The sample was CD4+ T cells sorted from blood. The source is a human donor in good health. Both conserved end residues are part of each CDR3. A D gene is named only where the DNA matches it firmly. Size is omitted from some rows. Given values are once, few, many or a class for expanded clones.

>NA|NA|TRBV10-3|TRBJ1-2
TGTGCCATCACTCAGGGTTACTATGGCTACACCTTC
CAITQGYYGYTF
>NA|NA|TRBV14|TRBJ2-3
TGTGCCAGCAGCCAATGGGCTAGCACAGATACGCAGTATTTT
CASSQWASTDTQYF
>TRBD2|NA|TRBV7-2|TRBJ2-3
TGTGCCAGCAGCTCGGCTAGCGGGGCAGGAGATACGCAGTATTTT
CASSSASGAGDTQYF
>TRBD1|NA|TRBV18|TRBJ2-5
TGTGCCAGCTCACTGACAGGGCCAGAGACCCAGTACTTC
CASSLTGPETQYF
>TRBD1|NA|TRBV4-1|TRBJ1-5
TGCGCCAGCAGCCCGAACCCGGGACAGGGGGGTCAGCCCCAGCATTTT
CASSPNPGQGGQPQHF
>NA|NA|TRBV10-3|TRBJ1-4
TGTGCCACCGGAGGGACGGGAAATGAAAAACTGTTTTTT
CATGGTGNEKLFF
>TRBD1|once|TRBV6-5|TRBJ1-1
TGTGCCAGCAGTTGGGACAGGAGGGGGACTGAAGCTTTCTTT
CASSWDRRGTEAFF
>TRBD1|once|TRBV7-3|TRBJ2-5
TGTGCCAGCAGCAGGACAGGGGGGGAGACCCAGTACTTC
CASSRTGGETQYF
>TRBD2|NA|TRBV11-3|TRBJ2-7
TGTGCCAGCAGTTTAGGGCTAGCGGGCGAGCAGTACTTC
CASSLGLAGEQYF
>TRBD2|NA|TRBV4-2|TRBJ2-7
TGTGCCAGCAGCCCTCGAAAACTAGCGGGAGGGGCCTACGAGCAGTACTTC
CASSPRKLAGGAYEQYF
>NA|NA|TRBV7-3|TRBJ2-5
TGTGCCAGCAGCAGATCGCCAGTGGAGACCCAGTACTTC
CASSRSPVETQYF
>NA|NA|TRBV18|TRBJ2-4
TGTGCCAGCTCACCACCGGGTTTGGACATTCAGTACTTC
CASSPPGLDIQYF
>TRBD1|once|TRBV6-5|TRBJ1-2
TGTGCCAGCAGTTATCGGGACAGGGGTTATGGCTACACCTTC
CASSYRDRGYGYTF
>TRBD1|NA|TRBV5-4|TRBJ2-3
TGTGCCAGCAGCTTCACGGGACAGACCCAGTATTTT
CASSFTGQTQYF
>NA|NA|TRBV6-6|TRBJ1-4
TGTGCCAGCAGTTATCCGAAGGACGGAAGAAATGAAAAACTGTTTTTT
CASSYPKDGRNEKLFF
>NA|NA|TRBV5-1|TRBJ1-3
TGCGCCAGCAGCTTGGTACAGGGCTCTGGAAACACCATATATTTT
CASSLVQGSGNTIYF
>NA|NA|TRBV2|TRBJ1-1
TGTGCCAGCAGTGTCCTATACAACACTGAAGCTTTCTTT
CASSVLYNTEAFF